One sample yielded the 7 T cell receptor beta chains listed below, sequenced in a study of control samples from healthy donors and cancer patients. Using immunoSEQ multiplex PCR, the repertoire was profiled, and TCRdb retains in-frame clones only, with some absent. The table records roughly 88,000 clones, around four fifths of them present only once. Specimen: blood. Receptors originate from a man aged 25-40 years in good health.

V is TRBV2 and J is TRBJ1-2; D may be TRBD1 (6 bases). CDR3 size: 13 residues. V shed 6 bases and J shed 4 bases, with 12 bases lying between them. Germline CDR1 reads SNHLY; CDR2 reads FYNNEI. In DNA form, the CDR3 reads TGTGCCAGCAGCGCGGACAGTTCCTATGGCTACACCTTC. Translating gives CASSADSSYGYTF.

The chain joins TRBV27 to TRBJ2-6; D possibly corresponds to TRBD2 (5 bases). The CDR3 consists of 16 residues. V was trimmed by 6 bases and J by 2 bases, leaving 14 bases between them. Germline V gives CDR1 MNHEY, CDR2 SMNVEV (reference sequence). Written as DNA, the CDR3 is TGTGCCAGCAGCCCGGACTCCTTACCTGGGGCCAACGTCCTGACTTTC. Residues: CASSPDSLPGANVLTF.

This clone was found once. This rearrangement joins TRBV9 to TRBJ2-2; 8 bases line up with TRBD2. CDR1 SGDLS and CDR2 YYNGEE come from the germline V gene. J gave up 2 bases and V 1 base, and 7 bases lay outside the gene matches. This CDR3 comprises 17 residues. Written as DNA, the CDR3 is TGTGCCAGCAGCGTACAGAGCGGGGGAGGAAACACCGGGGAGCTGTTTTTT. Protein sequence: CASSVQSGGGNTGELFF.

The rearrangement links TRBV4-1 to TRBJ1-5, with 7 positions matching TRBD1. V lost 0 bases and J lost 6; bases outside the gene matches: 2. The length of the CDR3 is 14 residues. Germline V lookup: CDR1 MGHRA, CDR2 YSYEKL. The CDR3, as DNA: TGCGCCAGCAGCCAAGAACAGGGGCGTCAGCCCCAGCATTTT. It codes for CASSQEQGRQPQHF.

The chain recombines TRBV6-5 with TRBJ2-2; a possible D gene is TRBD1 (6 bases). CDR1 MNHEY and CDR2 SVGAGI come from the germline V gene. The CDR3 contains 15 residues. The V and J ends lost 6 bases and 2 bases respectively, with 13 bases between them. CDR3 loop: CASRSGQTNTGELFF. The CDR3 nucleotides are TGTGCCAGCAGATCCGGACAGACAAACACCGGGGAGCTGTTTTTT.

As regards this clone: Other nucleotide sequences from this sample produce the same CDR3. V and J are TRBV10-1 and TRBJ2-3; D perhaps matches TRBD1 (5 bases). CDR1 WNHNN and CDR2 SYGVQD come from the germline V gene (reference sequence). This CDR3 is built from 15 residues. V gave up 3 bases and J gave up 2 bases, with 12 bases separating them. The CDR3 DNA is TGCGCCAGCAGTGAAGCGCAGGGCGCCACAGATACGCAGTATTTT. The encoded protein is CASSEAQGATDTQYF.

The chain recombines TRBV2 with TRBJ1-4; no firm D call. The CDR3 loop spans 14 amino acids. Germline V lookup: CDR1 SNHLY, CDR2 FYNNEI. The V end was cut by 4 bases, the J end by 7 bases, with 13 bases between. CDR3 sequence (DNA): TGTGCCAGCAGTGCCCGTCCCGGGAGTGAAAAACTGTTTTTT. This sequence encodes CASSARPGSEKLFF.